A single sample is the source of the 32 T cell receptor beta chains below, sequenced in a study of T cell changes during pregnancy in multiple sclerosis. Assay: immunoSEQ multiplex PCR; the TCRdb copy retains only in-frame clones and omits some. The repertoire holds approximately 130,000 clones, about 96% seen once, with roughly 0.44% in the top ten. Sample: peripheral blood, taken after pregnancy. The receptors shown here come from a female donor with multiple sclerosis, enrolled in a pregnancy study.

The chain joins TRBV19 to TRBJ2-1; 12 bases are a match to TRBD2. This CDR3 spans 19 amino acids. V lost 6 bases to trimming and J lost 4 bases; unmatched junction nucleotides: 16. In germline, CDR1 is LNHDA, CDR2 SQIVND (reference sequence). DNA for the CDR3: TGTGCCAGTAGCTTCCGGGCGCTGACTAGCGGGAGAGGGTACAATGAGCAGTTCTTC. It translates to CASSFRALTSGRGYNEQFF.

The chain carries TRBV27 and TRBJ1-5, with D unresolved. The V end was cut by 8 bases, the J end by 2 bases, with 10 bases between. This CDR3 comprises 13 residues. The germline V gene encodes CDR1 MNHEY and CDR2 SMNVEV (reference sequence). In DNA form, the CDR3 reads TGTGCCAGCGGGTATGGAGGCAATCAGCCCCAGCATTTT. Its protein product is CASGYGGNQPQHF.

This chain uses TRBV19 with TRBJ2-7; 8 nucleotides match TRBD2. J was trimmed by 4 bases and V by 5 bases; bases with no gene match: 10. The length of the CDR3 is 15 residues. CDR1 is LNHDA, CDR2 SQIVND, per germline (reference sequence). CDR3 nucleotide sequence: TGTGCCAGTAGTGTCGATCGGGGACTAGGTTACGAGCAGTACTTC. It is translated as CASSVDRGLGYEQYF.

This rearrangement joins TRBV27 to TRBJ2-7, with 10 bases that match TRBD1. Germline CDR1 MNHEY, CDR2 SMNVEV (reference sequence). The CDR3 spans 14 residues. J was trimmed by 3 bases and V by 5 bases; bases with no gene match: 4. CDR3 sequence reads: CASSRTGGNYEQYF. CDR3 coding DNA: TGTGCCAGCAGTCGGACAGGGGGAAACTACGAGCAGTACTTC.

This clone was recorded only once. The V and J genes are TRBV28 and TRBJ1-3; D remains unclear. The CDR3 runs 20 residues. CDR1 is MDHEN, CDR2 SYDVKM, per germline. Trimming shortened V by 5 bases and J by 0 bases, and 26 bases separated the two germline ends. CDR3 in amino acids: CASSATSGGLSSLSGNTIYF. CDR3 in DNA: TGTGCCAGCAGTGCCACGTCAGGAGGCCTATCCTCCCTCTCTGGAAACACCATATATTTT. Together with reference TRBV28 and TRBJ1-3, the CDR3 gives the full variable domain: DVKVTQSSRYLVKRTGEKVFLECVQDMDHENMFWYRQDPGLGLRLIYFSYDVKMKEKGDIPEGYSVSREKKERFSLILESASTNQTSMYLCASSATSGGLSSLSGNTIYFGEGSWLTVV.

J is TRBJ1-3 and V is TRBV18; weak D call: TRBD1 (6 bases). V shed 0 bases and J shed 2 bases, with 11 bases lying between them. The length of the CDR3 is 16 residues. CDR1 is KGHSH, CDR2 LQKENI, per germline. The CDR3 bases are TGTGCCAGCTCACCACCGGGGGCTGGGACTGGAAACACCATATATTTT. As protein: CASSPPGAGTGNTIYF.

The chain recombines TRBV28 with TRBJ1-3; 9 bases are a match to TRBD1. Per germline, CDR1 MDHEN and CDR2 SYDVKM. This CDR3 has 15 residues. With 6 bases clipped from V and 2 bases from J, the junction kept 5 bases outside the gene matches. The CDR3 nucleotides read TGTGCCAGCAGCCCCGGGACAGGGCCTGGAAACACCATATATTTT. Residues: CASSPGTGPGNTIYF. Filled out from reference TRBV28 and TRBJ1-3, the complete variable domain reads DVKVTQSSRYLVKRTGEKVFLECVQDMDHENMFWYRQDPGLGLRLIYFSYDVKMKEKGDIPEGYSVSREKKERFSLILESASTNQTSMYLCASSPGTGPGNTIYFGEGSWLTVV.

This rearrangement joins TRBV19 to TRBJ2-7; TRBD2 agrees at 9 bases. CDR1 is LNHDA and CDR2 is SQIVND in the germline V gene (reference sequence). The CDR3 extends over 17 amino acids. The ends lost 3 bases at V and 2 bases at J; junction bases unmatched: 11. The CDR3 DNA follows: TGTGCCAGTAGTATCGGGACCGGACTAGCGCAAACCTACGAGCAGTACTTC. Encoded protein: CASSIGTGLAQTYEQYF.

The genes are TRBV7-2 and TRBJ1-5; no definite D call. Trimming removed 1 base at V and 6 bases at J, with 13 bases between. Per germline, CDR1 SGHTA and CDR2 FQGNSA. The CDR3 loop spans 15 amino acids. The CDR3, as DNA: TGTGCCAGCAGCTTAGAGTCAACTTCTGGTCAGCCCCAGCATTTT. As protein: CASSLESTSGQPQHF.

This sequence joins TRBV4-2 and TRBJ1-5, with TRBD1 matching 10 bases. The germline gives CDR1 LGHNA, CDR2 YNFKEQ. The V and J ends lost 4 bases and 5 bases, in that order; junction bases with no gene match: 2. The CDR3 is 14 residues long. The chain's CDR3 is CASSLGQGDQPQHF. The CDR3 nucleotides read TGTGCCAGCAGCCTTGGACAGGGGGATCAGCCCCAGCATTTT.

The rearrangement joins TRBV28 to TRBJ1-3, with 8 bases aligning to TRBD1. V trimming: 6 bases; J trimming: 4 bases; junction bases outside the gene matches: 8. Germline values: CDR1 MDHEN, CDR2 SYDVKM. This CDR3 is built from 15 residues. CDR3 bases: TGTGCCAGCAGGCCAGGGGGCACCGCCGGAAACACCATATATTTT. Protein: CASRPGGTAGNTIYF.

The chain employs TRBV7-9 and TRBJ2-7; no firm D call. Trimming left V 7 bases short and J 0 bases short, with 13 bases between. Germline lookup yields CDR1 SEHNR and CDR2 FQNEAQ (reference sequence). CDR3 length: 14 residues. The CDR3 coding sequence is TGTGCCAGCACCGCGACTGGATCCTCCTACGAGCAGTACTTC. It specifies CASTATGSSYEQYF.

The rearrangement uses TRBV6-5 and TRBJ2-5, with D tentatively TRBD1 (5 bases). The germline V and J ends were trimmed by 2 bases and 0 bases, with 13 bases remaining between them. The germline CDR1 and CDR2 sequences are MNHEY and SVGAGI. This CDR3 has 16 residues. The CDR3 loop is CASSYRGGEYQETQYF. Here the CDR3 DNA reads TGTGCCAGCAGTTACAGGGGCGGAGAGTACCAAGAGACCCAGTACTTC.

The gene calls are TRBV19 and TRBJ1-5, with TRBD1 matching 10 bases. J gave up 1 base and V 8 bases, and 2 bases lay outside the gene matches. This CDR3 has 14 residues. CDR1 is LNHDA and CDR2 is SQIVND in the germline V gene (reference sequence). CDR3 residues: CASDRGLSNQPQHF. Written as DNA, the CDR3 is TGTGCCAGTGACAGGGGGCTCAGCAATCAGCCCCAGCATTTT.

The V and J genes are TRBV7-2 and TRBJ2-3; tentatively, D is TRBD2 (6 bases). CDR3 length equals 16 residues. Germline V gene lookup returns CDR1 SGHTA and CDR2 FQGNSA. The V end was cut by 6 bases, the J end by 4 bases, with 20 bases between. CDR3 sequence (DNA): TGTGCCAGCAGACTAGCAGGAGTGAGGTCAGCAGATACGCAGTATTTT. This encodes CASRLAGVRSADTQYF.

The chain couples TRBV28 to TRBJ2-7; 10 bases match TRBD1. The V segment lost 6 bases and the J segment 4 bases; nucleotides outside the gene matches: 9. The CDR3 sequence is 15 residues long. From germline, CDR1 is MDHEN and CDR2 SYDVKM. In nucleotides, the CDR3 is TGTGCCAGCAGAGCCACCGGGACAGGGGTGTACGAGCAGTACTTC. It codes for CASRATGTGVYEQYF.

The genes are TRBV28 and TRBJ1-2; 8 nucleotides line up with TRBD1. CDR1 is MDHEN and CDR2 is SYDVKM in the germline V gene. This CDR3 is built from 15 residues. V shed 6 bases, J shed 5 bases, and the junction held 11 bases outside the gene matches. The DNA of the CDR3 is TGTGCCAGCAGGACAGGGGTAGGGTTCCAATATGGCTACACCTTC. Amino acids: CASRTGVGFQYGYTF.

V usage is TRBV6-1 and J usage is TRBJ2-6; maybe TRBD1 (5 bases). The CDR3 extends over 15 amino acids. The germline V gene has CDR1 MNHNS and CDR2 SASEGT. The V end lost 2 bases, the J end lost 0 bases, and 5 bases lay between the germline ends. CDR3 residues: CASSETGSGANVLTF. CDR3 DNA sequence: TGTGCCAGCAGTGAAACAGGCTCTGGGGCCAACGTCCTGACTTTC.

The J gene is TRBJ2-1, the V gene TRBV5-6; 9 nucleotides match TRBD1. This CDR3 is built from 15 residues. V lost 4 bases, J lost 6 bases, and 8 bases stayed unmatched. Germline assignment: CDR1 SGHDT and CDR2 YYEEEE. CDR3 in amino acids: CASSPGTGLSNEQFF. CDR3 DNA sequence: TGTGCCAGCAGCCCCGGGACAGGGTTATCCAATGAGCAGTTCTTC.

This clone has a single count. The chain joins TRBV5-1 to TRBJ1-2; a weak D match, TRBD1 (5 bases). V dropped 1 base and J dropped 2 bases, with 9 bases sitting between them. The germline V gene has CDR1 SGHRS and CDR2 YFSETQ. This CDR3 comprises 14 residues. DNA for the CDR3: TGCGCCAGCAGCTTGTTCTACAGGAACTATGGCTACACCTTC. It translates to CASSLFYRNYGYTF.

The V call is TRBV2, the J call TRBJ2-5; the match to TRBD2 covers 8 bases. This CDR3 contains 13 residues. Germline trimming cut 4 bases from V and 4 bases from J; bases unmatched to any gene: 2. Germline assignment: CDR1 SNHLY and CDR2 FYNNEI. CDR3 bases: TGTGCCAGCAGTGGGACTAGCTTAGAGACCCAGTACTTC. Translated: CASSGTSLETQYF.

The V gene is TRBV29-1, the J gene TRBJ2-2; D perhaps matches TRBD1 (6 bases). The CDR3 has 12 residues. Germline V gene lookup returns CDR1 SQVTM and CDR2 ANQGSEA. V was trimmed by 4 bases and J by 5 bases, leaving 8 bases between them. The DNA for the CDR3 is TGCAGCGTTGTCGGACAGACCGGGGAGCTGTTTTTT. As protein: CSVVGQTGELFF.

The chain employs TRBV7-9 and TRBJ2-1, with TRBD1 identical over 7 bases. After removal of 3 bases from V and 8 bases from J, the junction contained 10 bases not matched to a gene. The CDR3 contains 15 residues. Per germline, CDR1 SEHNR and CDR2 FQNEAQ (reference sequence). CDR3 sequence reads: CASSFDRASIDEQFF. The CDR3, as DNA: TGTGCCAGCAGCTTTGACAGGGCTTCGATCGATGAGCAGTTCTTC.

The V gene is TRBV27, the J gene TRBJ2-1, with D possibly being TRBD2 (5 bases). This CDR3 contains 16 residues. The germline V gene has CDR1 MNHEY and CDR2 SMNVEV (reference sequence). V shed 5 bases and J shed 4 bases, with 18 bases lying between them. The CDR3 is CASSQLPAGPYNEQFF. The CDR3 DNA reads as TGTGCCAGCAGTCAACTACCGGCGGGCCCGTACAATGAGCAGTTCTTC.

This chain joins TRBV5-6 and TRBJ2-7, with 8 positions matching TRBD1. This CDR3 region has 13 residues. Germline CDR1 is SGHDT and CDR2 is YYEEEE. V trimming: 4 bases; J trimming: 5 bases; junction bases outside the gene matches: 5. The CDR3 here is CASSQDRGNEQYF. CDR3 DNA: TGTGCCAGCAGCCAAGACAGGGGAAACGAGCAGTACTTC.

The rearrangement links TRBV5-6 to TRBJ1-4, with a possible D match to TRBD1 (5 bases). Germline CDR1 reads SGHDT; CDR2 reads YYEEEE. The germline V and J ends were trimmed by 0 bases and 7 bases, with 10 bases remaining between them. The CDR3 is 14 residues long. The CDR3 DNA follows: TGTGCCAGCAGCTTGGGCGGGACGGGTGAAAAACTGTTTTTT. This encodes CASSLGGTGEKLFF.

The chain joins TRBV9 to TRBJ2-1; 9 nucleotides agree with TRBD2. Germline values: CDR1 SGDLS, CDR2 YYNGEE. CDR3 length: 14 amino acids. The junction had 6 bases not matched to a gene; V was cut back by 6 bases and J by 5 bases. CDR3 sequence (DNA): TGTGCCAGCACCCCCAGGACTAGCGACAATGAGCAGTTCTTC. Amino acid sequence: CASTPRTSDNEQFF.

The chain uses TRBV5-4 and TRBJ2-2, with a weak D call TRBD1 (5 bases). Germline assignment: CDR1 SGHNT and CDR2 YYREEE (reference sequence). Trimming left V 1 base short and J 0 bases short, with 7 bases between. The CDR3 contains 15 residues. CDR3 in DNA: TGTGCCAGCAGCTTGCAGGGTCCGAACACCGGGGAGCTGTTTTTT. Protein product: CASSLQGPNTGELFF.

The chain combines TRBV13 with TRBJ2-6; 7 nucleotides line up with TRBD1. This CDR3 has 19 residues. V lost 5 bases, J lost 0 bases, and 13 bases stayed unmatched. Germline loops: CDR1 PRHDT, CDR2 FYEKMQ (reference sequence). This CDR3 is CASSRFIGQANSGANVLTF. CDR3 DNA sequence: TGTGCCAGCAGCCGATTTATAGGACAGGCCAACTCTGGGGCCAACGTCCTGACTTTC.

The chain employs TRBV28 and TRBJ2-2; a weak D match, TRBD2 (5 bases). CDR3 length: 14 residues. Trimming took 3 bases from V and 6 from J, leaving 11 bases between them. Germline assignment: CDR1 MDHEN and CDR2 SYDVKM. The CDR3 loop is CASSLRGIPGELFF. The CDR3 DNA reads TGTGCCAGCAGTTTGAGAGGGATCCCCGGGGAGCTGTTTTTT.

The chain recombines TRBV5-1 with TRBJ2-1; 11 nucleotides line up with TRBD2. From germline, CDR1 is SGHRS and CDR2 YFSETQ. The V segment lost 4 bases and the J segment 7 bases; nucleotides outside the gene matches: 7. This CDR3 spans 15 amino acids. CDR3 sequence (DNA): TGCGCCAGCAGCCCTCCGGGACTAGCGGAAAATGAGCAGTTCTTC. This sequence encodes CASSPPGLAENEQFF.

This clone was seen a few times. This chain uses TRBV4-2 with TRBJ1-1, with 7 bases matching TRBD1. The CDR3 is 16 amino acids. CDR1 and CDR2 (germline): LGHNA, YNFKEQ. After removal of 4 bases from V and 5 bases from J, the junction contained 13 bases not matched to a gene. CDR3 loop: CASSRGMYRGETEAFF. The CDR3 bases are TGTGCCAGCAGCCGAGGAATGTACAGGGGAGAAACTGAAGCTTTCTTT.